This T cell receptor beta chain came from a study of blood T cells in healthy people across ages. It was with a sample-barcoded 5' primer and a J-beta primer mix that a second PCR of roughly 7 to 12 cycles was run. TCRdb reprocessed the 5' RACE reads with MiXCR, giving one entry per CDR3 protein. Among more than 800,000 distinct CDR3 sequences, more than 25% were seen once, and the ten largest hold roughly a sixth. Total RNA was extracted at no less than 5.5 micrograms per sample. Sample: blood. The clonotype was recovered from a woman at least 80 years old in good health.

CDR3 loop: CASSLEALSHSYNSPLHF. In DNA, the CDR3 is TGTGCCAGCAGCTTAGAGGCCTTGAGTCACTCCTATAATTCACCCCTCCACTTT. The chain carries TRBV7-2 and TRBJ1-6; D uncertain. The CDR3 contains 18 residues. V was trimmed by 1 base and J by 0 bases, leaving 13 bases between them. Germline V gene data show CDR1 as SGHTA and CDR2 as FQGNSA.